The 30 T cell receptor beta chains reported below all come from one sample, sequenced in a study of T cell responses to AZD1222 COVID-19 vaccine. Only in-frame clones appear in the TCRdb table, and some are missing; sequencing was by immunoSEQ multiplex PCR. The sample has approximately 130,000 clones, nearly 90% seen once. This specimen was peripheral blood, taken 28 days after the second AZD1222 dose. Receptor source: an adult who received the AZD1222 COVID-19 vaccine.

This clone was counted a few times. This sequence joins TRBV15 and TRBJ1-1; 8 nucleotides match TRBD1. The germline CDR1 and CDR2 sequences are LNHNV and YYDKDF (reference sequence). The CDR3 covers 14 residues. V lost 3 bases to trimming and J lost 6 bases; unmatched junction nucleotides: 6. CDR3 nucleotides: TGTGCCACCAGCAGCCTGGACAGGGTGGCTGAAGCTTTCTTT. Protein sequence: CATSSLDRVAEAFF.

The rearrangement joins TRBV2 to TRBJ2-4; no definite D call. Trimming removed 4 bases from V and 1 base from J, with 14 bases in between. The CDR3 covers 16 residues. Germline assignment: CDR1 SNHLY and CDR2 FYNNEI. Here the CDR3 reads CASSVLTPPAKNIQYF. The CDR3 DNA reads as TGTGCCAGCAGTGTCCTGACCCCCCCTGCCAAAAACATTCAGTACTTC.

As DNA, the CDR3 is TGTGCCAGCAGTCCCGAGTATCGGGGTAGCGTCTACGAGCAGTACTTC. It translates to CASSPEYRGSVYEQYF. The chain links TRBV27 to TRBJ2-7, with a tentative D call TRBD2 (5 bases). This CDR3 has 16 amino acids. The ends were cut back, 5 bases at V and 3 bases at J, with 20 bases in the middle. The germline gives CDR1 MNHEY, CDR2 SMNVEV (reference sequence).

The J gene is TRBJ1-4, the V gene TRBV18, with D unclear. The CDR3 is 15 residues long. V lost 0 bases, J lost 6 bases, and 11 bases lay in between. From germline, CDR1 is KGHSH and CDR2 LQKENI. The DNA for the CDR3 is TGTGCCAGCTCACCACCGCGAGCCGCGGATGAAAAACTGTTTTTT. Translated: CASSPPRAADEKLFF. Full variable domain (missing parts from reference TRBV18 and TRBJ1-4): NAGVMQNPRHLVRRRGQEARLRCSPMKGHSHVYWYRQLPEEGLKFMVYLQKENIIDESGMPKERFSAEFPKEGPSILRIQQVVRGDSAAYFCASSPPRAADEKLFFGSGTQLSVL.

This clone is a singleton in its sample. The chain couples TRBV19 to TRBJ1-4, with D possibly being TRBD1 (6 bases). The V and J ends lost 6 bases and 8 bases respectively, with 16 bases between them. The germline gives CDR1 LNHDA, CDR2 SQIVND (reference sequence). The CDR3 loop spans 14 amino acids. CDR3 loop: CASSENRGVEKLFF. The CDR3 DNA reads TGTGCCAGTAGCGAAAATAGGGGGGTCGAAAAACTGTTTTTT.

J is TRBJ2-4 and V is TRBV5-1, with 9 bases fitting TRBD1. The CDR3 has 19 amino acids. The V gene end was trimmed by 2 bases and the J gene end by 0 bases; junction bases not matched to a gene: 12. Germline V gene sequence: CDR1 SGHRS, CDR2 YFSETQ. The CDR3 DNA sequence: TGCGCCAGCAGCTTTGACTTTTCCCGGACAGGGGAAGCCAAAAACATTCAGTACTTC. Translated, it gives CASSFDFSRTGEAKNIQYF.

For this clone: Other DNA sequences from this sample encode an identical CDR3 as well. J is TRBJ1-5 and V is TRBV2, with D uncertain. The CDR3 has 13 residues. Trimming shortened V by 3 bases and J by 2 bases, and 5 bases separated the two germline ends. Germline CDR1 reads SNHLY; CDR2 reads FYNNEI. CDR3 amino acids: CASSDEGNQPQHF. The DNA of the CDR3 is TGTGCCAGCAGTGATGAAGGCAATCAGCCCCAGCATTTT.

This clone was recorded only once. Other DNA sequences within the sample encode an identical CDR3. This chain links TRBV10-1 with TRBJ2-5; a weak D match, TRBD1 (6 bases). The germline CDR1 and CDR2 sequences are WNHNN and SYGVQD (reference sequence). CDR3 length: 14 residues. The ends were cut back, 0 bases at V and 1 base at J, with 6 bases in the middle. The CDR3 bases are TGCGCCAGCAGTGAGTCGACAGGCCAAGAGACCCAGTACTTC. Its protein is CASSESTGQETQYF.

The rearrangement uses TRBV6-5 and TRBJ1-6; D call uncertain. This CDR3 region has 15 residues. Germline values: CDR1 MNHEY, CDR2 SVGAGI. V gave up 0 bases and J gave up 16 bases, with 19 bases separating them. CDR3 sequence reads: CASSYSTTTVGQLHF. In DNA, the CDR3 is TGTGCCAGCAGTTACTCGACTACCACCGTAGGCCAGCTCCACTTT.

The CDR3 here is CASSRTSGGVHEQFF. CDR3 coding DNA: TGTGCCAGCAGCAGGACTAGCGGGGGGGTTCATGAGCAGTTCTTC. V is TRBV11-3 and J is TRBJ2-1, with TRBD2 matching 15 bases. V lost 5 bases, J lost 8 bases, and 4 bases stayed unmatched. The CDR3 has 15 amino acids. CDR1 and CDR2 (germline): SGHNT, YENEEA.

V is TRBV7-9 and J is TRBJ2-7, with D possibly matching TRBD2 (5 bases). The ends were cut back, 5 bases at V and 3 bases at J, with 11 bases in the middle. The CDR3 is 13 residues long. Per the germline V gene, CDR1 is SEHNR and CDR2 is FQNEAQ (reference sequence). The CDR3 sequence: CASSPQEDYEQYF. CDR3 nucleotides: TGTGCCAGCAGCCCCCAGGAGGACTACGAGCAGTACTTC.

The chain links TRBV15 to TRBJ2-7; D perhaps matches TRBD2 (6 bases). Germline V gene sequence: CDR1 LNHNV, CDR2 YYDKDF (reference sequence). Trimming cost V 3 bases and J 6 bases, with 9 bases left between them. The CDR3 consists of 12 residues. DNA of the CDR3: TGTGCCACCAGCAGCGGGAGCTTCGAGCAGTACTTC. Translating it yields CATSSGSFEQYF. Together with reference TRBV15 and TRBJ2-7, the CDR3 gives the full variable domain: DAMVIQNPRYQVTQFGKPVTLSCSQTLNHNVMYWYQQKSSQAPKLLFHYYDKDFNNEADTPDNFQSRRPNTSFCFLDIRSPGLGDTAMYLCATSSGSFEQYFGPGTRLTVT.

The chain links TRBV6-5 to TRBJ2-7; D perhaps matches TRBD1 (6 bases). V was pared by 8 bases and J by 2 bases, with 7 bases between. Per germline, CDR1 MNHEY and CDR2 SVGAGI. The CDR3 is 11 amino acids. CDR3 in DNA: TGTGCCAGCCGGGACACCTACGAGCAGTACTTC. This sequence encodes CASRDTYEQYF.

This clone was picked up one time. The V and J genes are TRBV6-6 and TRBJ1-5, with no clear D. The CDR3 is 15 amino acids. Trimming took 0 bases from V and 0 from J, leaving 6 bases between them. Per the germline V gene, CDR1 is MNHNY and CDR2 is SVGAGI (reference sequence). This chain's CDR3 is CASSYSGYSNQPQHF. The CDR3 bases are TGTGCCAGCAGTTACTCGGGTTATAGCAATCAGCCCCAGCATTTT.

The V gene is TRBV30, the J gene TRBJ2-3, with D hard to call. The CDR3 contains 14 residues. Between the trimmed V and J ends, which lost 4 bases and 5 bases, there was a span of 16 bases. CDR1 GTSNPN and CDR2 SVGIG come from the germline V gene (reference sequence). The CDR3 region is CAWKGSFLKDTQYF. DNA for the CDR3: TGTGCCTGGAAGGGCAGCTTCTTAAAAGATACGCAGTATTTT. Drawing the rest from reference TRBV30 and TRBJ2-3, the complete variable domain is SQTIHQWPATLVQPVGSPLSLECTVEGTSNPNLYWYRQAAGRGLQLLFYSVGIGQISSEVPQNLSASRPQDRQFILSSKKLLLSDSGFYLCAWKGSFLKDTQYFGPGTRLTVL.

This clone was counted a few times. The chain links TRBV18 to TRBJ2-7; D is unresolved. Germline V CDR1 and CDR2: KGHSH, LQKENI. V was cut by 3 bases and J by 3 bases, with 6 bases left in between. CDR3 length equals 12 residues. CDR3 DNA: TGTGCCAGCTCACCGGACCTCTACGAGCAGTACTTC. Protein sequence: CASSPDLYEQYF.

The rearrangement uses TRBV28 and TRBJ1-2, with unresolved D. Trimming removed 2 bases from V and 8 bases from J, with 12 bases in between. CDR1 and CDR2 from the germline V gene are MDHEN and SYDVKM. This CDR3 spans 13 amino acids. In DNA form, the CDR3 reads TGTGCCAGCAGTTTACCGAGCGCGTTAGGCTACACCTTC. Its protein is CASSLPSALGYTF.

The chain combines TRBV5-5 with TRBJ2-7; 7 nucleotides align to TRBD1. The CDR3 has 16 amino acids. J lost 3 bases, V lost 4 bases, and 13 bases had no gene match. CDR1 and CDR2 from the germline V gene are SGHKS and YYEKEE (reference sequence). CDR3 sequence: CASSLRGQVIDYEQYF. The CDR3 bases are TGTGCCAGCAGCCTTCGAGGACAGGTAATAGACTACGAGCAGTACTTC.

The rearrangement joins TRBV6-5 to TRBJ1-5; no firm D call. The CDR3 is 14 amino acids. Trimming left V 4 bases short and J 1 base short, with 8 bases between. Germline V gene lookup returns CDR1 MNHEY and CDR2 SVGAGI. CDR3 region: CASSSTGSNQPQHF. The CDR3 nucleotides read TGTGCCAGCAGTTCTACGGGAAGCAATCAGCCCCAGCATTTT.

The chain couples TRBV19 to TRBJ2-7; 12 positions agree with TRBD2. CDR1 and CDR2 (germline): LNHDA, SQIVND (reference sequence). Trimming at V came to 4 bases and at J to 1 base, leaving 5 bases not matched to a gene. The CDR3 totals 16 residues. The CDR3 DNA reads TGTGCCAGTAGTACAGGACTAGCGGGAAATTCCTACGAGCAGTACTTC. As protein: CASSTGLAGNSYEQYF.

The chain is built from TRBV11-3 and TRBJ1-5, with D perhaps TRBD1 (5 bases). The CDR3 has 16 amino acids. Per the germline V gene, CDR1 is SGHNT and CDR2 is YENEEA. Trimming removed 0 bases at V and 1 base at J, with 10 bases between. For the CDR3, the DNA is TGTGCCAGCAGCTTAGATGAGGGGTGGAGCAATCAGCCCCAGCATTTT. Protein sequence: CASSLDEGWSNQPQHF.

J is TRBJ1-5 and V is TRBV6-6; D remains unclear. There are 15 residues in the CDR3. Germline assignment: CDR1 MNHNY and CDR2 SVGAGI (reference sequence). With 4 bases removed from V and 5 bases from J, the gap between germline ends came to 15 bases. This CDR3 reads CASSSTGSRHQPQHF. The DNA of the CDR3 is TGTGCCAGCAGTTCGACGGGCTCGAGGCATCAGCCCCAGCATTTT.

Concerning this clone: Sequence at one end of the junction differs from germline and may be a read error. The J gene is TRBJ1-5, the V gene TRBV2, with TRBD1 as a possible D gene (6 bases). Germline V lookup: CDR1 SNHLY, CDR2 FYNNEI. This CDR3 is built from 17 residues. CDR3 loop: CASSEGGQGPHNWPQHF. CDR3 DNA sequence: TGTGCCAGCAGCGAAGGGGGGCAGGGGCCGCACAATTGGCCCCAGCATTTT.

The rearrangement uses TRBV4-1 and TRBJ1-2; D is unresolved. V dropped 4 bases and J dropped 3 bases, with 15 bases sitting between them. Per germline, CDR1 MGHRA and CDR2 YSYEKL. The CDR3 extends over 15 amino acids. In DNA form, the CDR3 reads TGCGCCAGCAGCCTCGTTGGCTCAGAGTACTATGGCTACACCTTC. It codes for CASSLVGSEYYGYTF.

Note on this clone: The junction shows a germline mismatch at one end, possibly a read error. This chain joins TRBV7-2 and TRBJ2-1; TRBD2 aligns across 8 bases. Germline V CDR1 and CDR2: SGHTA, FQGNSA. The CDR3 sequence is 14 residues long. In DNA form, the CDR3 reads TGTGCCAACAGCGCCGGGGGGGCTAATCGCAAGCAGTTCTTC. Translated, it gives CANSAGGANRKQFF.

Only one count was recorded for this clone. Different DNA sequences within this sample yield the same CDR3. This chain connects TRBV9 to TRBJ2-7; TRBD1 matches 9 bases. The junction had 4 bases not matched to a gene; V was cut back by 3 bases and J by 0 bases. The CDR3 spans 15 residues. CDR1 and CDR2 from the germline V gene are SGDLS and YYNGEE. CDR3 amino acids: CASSAGQGSSYEQYF. DNA of the CDR3: TGTGCCAGCAGCGCTGGACAGGGGAGCTCCTACGAGCAGTACTTC.

The rearrangement uses TRBV5-8 and TRBJ2-6; D ambiguous. CDR1 is SGHTS, CDR2 YDEGEE, per germline. V shed 0 bases and J shed 3 bases, with 10 bases lying between them. CDR3 length: 16 residues. The CDR3 bases are TGTGCCAGCAGCTTGGCCAAACATGTTGGGGCCAACGTCCTGACTTTC. Translation: CASSLAKHVGANVLTF.

The chain joins TRBV4-1 to TRBJ1-1; 8 bases agree with TRBD1. Germline CDR1 is MGHRA and CDR2 is YSYEKL. The CDR3 is made up of 14 amino acids. The V segment lost 4 bases and the J segment 12 bases; nucleotides outside the gene matches: 13. The CDR3 DNA reads as TGCGCCAGCAGCCCCCCGGGACAGGCCAGGGGGACTTTCTTT. The encoded protein is CASSPPGQARGTFF.

The CDR3 bases are TGTGCCAGTAAGGACAGAAACACTGAAGCTTTCTTT. Protein sequence: CASKDRNTEAFF. V and J are TRBV19 and TRBJ1-1; D is perhaps TRBD1 (6 bases). The CDR3 is 12 amino acids. V was pared by 7 bases and J by 2 bases, with 8 bases between. Per germline, CDR1 LNHDA and CDR2 SQIVND (reference sequence).

V is TRBV6-5 and J is TRBJ2-1; a possible D gene is TRBD2 (5 bases). Germline CDR1 and CDR2: MNHEY and SVGAGI. With 1 base removed from V and 5 bases from J, the gap between germline ends came to 12 bases. The CDR3 extends over 15 amino acids. CDR3 in DNA: TGTGCCAGCAGTTACTACGGTAGAGGGAACAATGAGCAGTTCTTC. Protein sequence: CASSYYGRGNNEQFF.